One sample yielded the 5 T cell receptor beta chains listed below, sequenced in a study of read filtering for tumor transcriptome and immune sequencing. From about 0.4 ug of RNA, a library with molecular barcoded alpha/delta and beta/gamma adaptors was made. TCRdb reprocessed the reads with MiXCR, giving one entry per CDR3 protein. The sample includes 100,000 to 150,000 distinct CDR3 sequences, less than 15% of them seen just once. The sequenced sample consisted of a population of CD138-negative cells sorted from bone marrow. The receptors stem from a donor at least 40 years old with multiple myeloma.

The V and J genes are TRBV11-3 and TRBJ2-3; 10 nucleotides match TRBD2. The V segment lost 5 bases and the J segment 6 bases; nucleotides outside the gene matches: 20. The CDR3 length is 19 residues. The germline V gene encodes CDR1 SGHNT and CDR2 YENEEA. CDR3: CASSRPRQLAGTSGDTQYF. The CDR3 DNA follows: TGTGCCAGCAGCCGACCACGTCAACTAGCGGGAACCTCAGGCGATACGCAGTATTTT.

Ten or more counts support this clonotype. This rearrangement joins TRBV20-1 to TRBJ2-3; 11 positions match TRBD2. Germline CDR1 DFQATT, CDR2 SNEGSKA (reference sequence). The CDR3 has 16 amino acids. After removal of 5 bases from V and 2 bases from J, the junction contained 9 bases not matched to a gene. The CDR3 loop is CSAFPTSGGITDTQYF. In nucleotides, the CDR3 is TGCAGTGCTTTCCCTACTAGCGGGGGAATCACAGATACGCAGTATTTT.

The gene calls are TRBV7-2 and TRBJ1-5, with TRBD1 identical over 12 bases. The germline V gene has CDR1 SGHTA and CDR2 FQGNSA. V gave up 4 bases and J gave up 4 bases; unmatched junction bases: 5. CDR3 length: 16 amino acids. CDR3 sequence: CASSSRDRGPNQPQHF. CDR3 bases: TGTGCCAGCAGCTCCCGGGACAGGGGGCCGAATCAGCCCCAGCATTTT.

This clonotype showed up many times. V usage is TRBV25-1 and J usage is TRBJ2-6; TRBD2 is a possible D gene (6 bases). The germline V gene encodes CDR1 MGHDK and CDR2 SYGVNS. Trimming shortened V by 2 bases and J by 3 bases, and 8 bases separated the two germline ends. CDR3 length equals 15 residues. The CDR3 sequence is CASSERGIGANVLTF. CDR3 sequence (DNA): TGTGCCAGCAGTGAACGGGGGATTGGGGCCAACGTCCTGACTTTC.

This clonotype came up many times. The rearrangement joins TRBV24-1 to TRBJ2-1; D not resolved. Germline CDR1 reads KGHDR; CDR2 reads SFDVKD. V dropped 1 base and J dropped 3 bases, with 3 bases sitting between them. CDR3 length: 13 residues. In DNA, the CDR3 is TGTGCCACCAGTGATTTTCGCTACAATGAGCAGTTCTTC. Its translation is CATSDFRYNEQFF.